This passage covers 23 T cell receptor beta chains from one sample sequenced in a study of blood T cell repertoires in COVID-19 (dated by TCRdb to the early 2020s). Library generation was performed with the immunoSEQ multiplex PCR assay. TCRdb carries this immuneACCESS record with in-frame sequences only. Its versions omit some clonotypes, under half of them owing to an unresolved V gene in the studies checked, with the rest unexplained. The sample table shows approximately 91,000 clones, and nearly 90% are seen once. Together, the top ten hold approximately 4.5% of the sample. Sequenced material: peripheral blood. The receptor set was obtained from a man in his 70s with acute or convalescent COVID-19.

The gene calls are TRBV25-1 and TRBJ1-3; tentatively, D is TRBD1 (5 bases). This CDR3 has 14 amino acids. Germline V gene lookup returns CDR1 MGHDK and CDR2 SYGVNS. V was clipped by 8 bases and J by 3 bases, with 14 bases between them. The CDR3 DNA is TGTGCCAGCGCACTAGCGGGGGGTGGAAACACCATATATTTT. Translated: CASALAGGGNTIYF.

This chain uses TRBV29-1 with TRBJ2-1, with 7 bases matching TRBD1. Trimming cost V 7 bases and J 8 bases; bases outside gene matches: 17. Germline CDR1 reads SQVTM; CDR2 reads ANQGSEA. The CDR3 spans 15 residues. CDR3: CSGTLRHDRVDEQFF. CDR3 DNA: TGCAGCGGCACTCTAAGACACGACAGGGTGGATGAGCAGTTCTTC.

The V and J genes are TRBV2 and TRBJ2-1; D ambiguous. CDR1 SNHLY and CDR2 FYNNEI come from the germline V gene. V was shortened by 4 bases and J by 0 bases, with 13 bases between the two germline ends. CDR3 length: 16 amino acids. The CDR3 DNA is TGTGCCAGCAGTGGAGTTAGTACCCTCTCCTACAATGAGCAGTTCTTC. Translating it yields CASSGVSTLSYNEQFF.

The chain recombines TRBV10-3 with TRBJ1-6; TRBD1 is a possible D gene (5 bases). This CDR3 spans 19 amino acids. V shed 11 bases and J shed 0 bases, with 26 bases lying between them. Germline lookup yields CDR1 ENHRY and CDR2 SYGVKD. The CDR3 is CASIGAELPFSSYNSPLHF. The CDR3 coding sequence is TGTGCCTCAATAGGGGCGGAGCTCCCCTTCAGCTCCTATAATTCACCCCTCCACTTT.

In DNA, the CDR3 is TGTGCCAGCAGTAGGACCTCGGGAAATCAGCCCCAGCATTTT. Amino acids: CASSRTSGNQPQHF. The rearrangement links TRBV28 to TRBJ1-5; no clear D gene. The CDR3 runs 14 residues. Germline lookup yields CDR1 MDHEN and CDR2 SYDVKM. V shed 5 bases and J shed 4 bases, with 12 bases lying between them.

The gene calls are TRBV4-1 and TRBJ1-1, with a tentative D call TRBD1 (6 bases). The V and J ends lost 4 bases and 2 bases respectively, with 11 bases between them. CDR1 is MGHRA and CDR2 is YSYEKL in the germline V gene. The CDR3 has 14 residues. CDR3 sequence (DNA): TGCGCCAGCAGCCGCCGGACAGTTAACACTGAAGCTTTCTTT. It yields the protein CASSRRTVNTEAFF.

Only one count was recorded for this clone. This rearrangement joins TRBV30 to TRBJ2-5, with D perhaps matching TRBD1 (6 bases). The CDR3 has 14 amino acids. Trimming cost V 2 bases and J 2 bases, with 12 bases left between them. Germline V lookup: CDR1 GTSNPN, CDR2 SVGIG (reference sequence). This chain's CDR3 is CAWSRGRGQETQYF. CDR3 DNA: TGTGCCTGGAGTCGGGGCAGGGGACAAGAGACCCAGTACTTC.

Here the CDR3 reads CASSPRQGAGDTQYF. The CDR3 DNA follows: TGCGCCAGCAGCCCACGACAGGGGGCCGGAGATACGCAGTATTTT. The chain combines TRBV5-1 with TRBJ2-3; TRBD1 matches at 10 bases. CDR1 and CDR2 (germline): SGHRS, YFSETQ. This CDR3 is built from 15 residues. V gave up 4 bases and J gave up 5 bases; unmatched junction bases: 7.

This clone was detected once. The rearrangement links TRBV19 to TRBJ2-2; 7 bases align to TRBD1. Germline trimming cut 4 bases from V and 5 bases from J; bases unmatched to any gene: 4. Looked up from germline, CDR1 is LNHDA and CDR2 is SQIVND (reference sequence). The CDR3 has 14 amino acids. The CDR3 loop is CASSTTGATGELFF. The CDR3 DNA is TGTGCCAGTAGTACAACAGGGGCTACCGGGGAGCTGTTTTTT. Looking up the rest from reference TRBV19 and TRBJ2-2 gives the full variable domain: DGGITQSPKYLFRKEGQNVTLSCEQNLNHDAMYWYRQDPGQGLRLIYYSQIVNDFQKGDIAEGYSVSREKKESFPLTVTSAQKNPTAFYLCASSTTGATGELFFGEGSRLTVL.

This rearrangement joins TRBV18 to TRBJ2-3, with a tentative D call TRBD1 (5 bases). Germline loops: CDR1 KGHSH, CDR2 LQKENI. The ends were cut back, 1 base at V and 0 bases at J, with 8 bases in the middle. CDR3 length equals 15 residues. The CDR3 DNA reads as TGTGCCAGCTCACCACTGACAGAGAGCACAGATACGCAGTATTTT. Translation: CASSPLTESTDTQYF.

V is TRBV30 and J is TRBJ1-2; D is possibly TRBD1 (6 bases). CDR1 is GTSNPN and CDR2 is SVGIG in the germline V gene (reference sequence). V was cut by 3 bases and J by 6 bases, with 14 bases left in between. This CDR3 comprises 13 residues. CDR3 bases: TGTGCCTGGAGCCTTCAGAGGGGGAATGGCTACACCTTC. Encoded protein: CAWSLQRGNGYTF.

This clone was recorded once. The chain uses TRBV7-6 and TRBJ1-5; D unclear. CDR1 and CDR2 from the germline V gene are SGHVS and FNYEAQ. This CDR3 comprises 15 residues. V lost 1 base and J 5 bases, leaving 12 bases between the germline ends. CDR3 amino acids: CASSLGVATDQPQHF. The CDR3 bases are TGTGCCAGCAGCTTAGGGGTAGCGACCGATCAGCCCCAGCATTTT.

This chain connects TRBV4-2 to TRBJ2-2; 12 bases line up with TRBD2. The CDR3 is 19 amino acids. Germline trimming cut 2 bases from V and 4 bases from J; bases unmatched to any gene: 11. CDR1 is LGHNA and CDR2 is YNFKEQ in the germline V gene. CDR3 sequence: CASSQRLPTSGGSTGELFF. CDR3 in DNA: TGTGCCAGCAGCCAACGACTCCCGACTAGCGGGGGCTCCACCGGGGAGCTGTTTTTT.

CDR3 DNA: TGTGCCTGGAGTCCAATGACAGGGGAGACCCAGTACTTC. Encoded protein: CAWSPMTGETQYF. The chain recombines TRBV30 with TRBJ2-5; 7 nucleotides align to TRBD1. This CDR3 is 13 amino acids long. Germline V CDR1 and CDR2: GTSNPN, SVGIG (reference sequence). With 2 bases clipped from V and 5 bases from J, the junction kept 5 bases outside the gene matches.

V usage is TRBV4-2 and J usage is TRBJ2-7, with D maybe TRBD2 (5 bases). The CDR3 sequence is 13 residues long. Trimming took off 0 bases at V and 4 bases at J, with 7 bases between the two ends. CDR1 is LGHNA, CDR2 YNFKEQ, per germline. The CDR3, as DNA: TGTGCCAGCAGCCAAGAGGGAGAATACGAGCAGTACTTC. This encodes CASSQEGEYEQYF.

CDR3 protein: CASSPGTANTEAFF. CDR3 nucleotide sequence: TGTGCCAGCAGCCCCGGGACAGCCAACACTGAAGCTTTCTTT. The chain recombines TRBV5-5 with TRBJ1-1; 7 positions match TRBD1. This CDR3 contains 14 residues. V shed 4 bases, J shed 2 bases, and the junction held 5 bases outside the gene matches. Germline values: CDR1 SGHKS, CDR2 YYEKEE (reference sequence).

A single count supports this clone. The chain recombines TRBV19 with TRBJ2-7; 8 bases map to TRBD2. The CDR3 runs 15 residues. Unmatched junction bases numbered 8, after V lost 3 bases and J lost 4 bases. CDR1 is LNHDA and CDR2 is SQIVND in the germline V gene (reference sequence). CDR3 sequence (DNA): TGTGCCAGTAGTATTACCCCCGGGGGGGAATACGAGCAGTACTTC. It codes for CASSITPGGEYEQYF.

The table lists this clone with a count of one. The CDR3 DNA reads TGTGCCAGCAGCCAGACGACAGGAAATTCACCCCTCCACTTT. Residues: CASSQTTGNSPLHF. V is TRBV14 and J is TRBJ1-6; TRBD1 is a possible D gene (6 bases). The CDR3 totals 14 residues. Germline V lookup: CDR1 SGHDN, CDR2 FVKESK. Trimming stripped 3 bases from V and 7 bases from J, with 10 bases between.

The chain employs TRBV30 and TRBJ2-5; tentatively, D is TRBD2 (6 bases). Germline CDR1 reads GTSNPN; CDR2 reads SVGIG (reference sequence). This CDR3 contains 13 residues. Trimming took 0 bases from V and 5 from J, leaving 10 bases between them. The chain's CDR3 is CAWSVRGRETQYF. The CDR3 DNA reads TGTGCCTGGAGTGTACGTGGGAGGGAGACCCAGTACTTC.

The chain uses TRBV5-1 and TRBJ2-2, with 7 bases identical to TRBD1. V was pared by 3 bases and J by 5 bases, with 7 bases of the junction left unmatched. Per the germline V gene, CDR1 is SGHRS and CDR2 is YFSETQ. The CDR3 loop spans 15 amino acids. In DNA form, the CDR3 reads TGCGCCAGCAGCTCCCCTGACAGGGTTACCGGGGAGCTGTTTTTT. The encoded protein is CASSSPDRVTGELFF.

The CDR3 here is CASSEIGLLTGELFF. CDR3 nucleotide sequence: TGTGCCAGCAGTGAAATAGGACTACTTACCGGGGAGCTGTTTTTT. The chain has TRBV2 and TRBJ2-2, with D perhaps matching TRBD2 (6 bases). Per the germline V gene, CDR1 is SNHLY and CDR2 is FYNNEI. V dropped 2 bases and J dropped 5 bases, with 12 bases sitting between them. The CDR3 totals 15 residues.

This chain uses TRBV14 with TRBJ1-2, with TRBD1 identical over 8 bases. V gave up 4 bases and J gave up 5 bases; unmatched junction bases: 6. Germline V CDR1 and CDR2: SGHDN, FVKESK. The CDR3 spans 14 residues. CDR3 coding DNA: TGTGCCAGCAGCCCACCAGGACAGGGATATGGCTACACCTTC. Its translation is CASSPPGQGYGYTF.

V usage is TRBV5-1 and J usage is TRBJ2-5, with D maybe TRBD2 (6 bases). The germline V gene encodes CDR1 SGHRS and CDR2 YFSETQ. The CDR3 runs to 14 residues. Trimming removed 4 bases from V and 3 bases from J, with 13 bases in between. The CDR3 sequence is CASSQGGGEETQYF. The DNA for the CDR3 is TGCGCCAGCAGCCAGGGCGGCGGGGAAGAGACCCAGTACTTC.